This TCR beta chain came from a study of OX40 agonist ivuxolimab in advanced cancers. Overall study: In this trial design, patients received ivuxolimab intravenously at 0.01 to 10 mg/kg every 2 weeks. Partial responses were achieved by three patients, of whom one had hepatocellular carcinoma and two had cutaneous melanoma.

Details on this clone: The antigen remains unidentified.

Produced via immunoSEQ multiplex PCR; TCRdb's table is partial and in-frame only. This table holds roughly 48,000 clones, more than 75% found once. The germline V gene encodes CDR1 LNHDA and CDR2 SQIVND (reference sequence). Germline trimming cut 5 bases from V and 7 bases from J; bases unmatched to any gene: 2. This CDR3 spans 14 amino acids. Whole-study findings and limits: Averaged across samples, CD8+ T cells carried more expanded clones than CD4+ did.

Material: CD4+ or CD8+ T cells sorted from blood, obtained in a trial of the OX40 agonist ivuxolimab. The sequence came from an adult with an advanced solid tumor such as melanoma, head and neck, liver or kidney cancer. The chain has TRBV19 and TRBJ1-6; 10 bases agree with TRBD1. CDR3 sequence reads: CASSLGQGNSPLHF. The CDR3 DNA reads as TGTGCCAGTAGTCTGGGACAGGGGAATTCACCCCTCCACTTT.